This is a list of T cell receptor beta chains from one sample in a study of T cells after yellow fever vaccination. A single record per CDR3 protein comes from TCRdb applying MiXCR to the 5' RACE reads. In the table there are some 150,000 distinct CDR3 sequences, 11% of which are singletons. The input for sequencing was CD8+ T cells sorted from PBMCs, taken 15 days after the yellow fever booster vaccination. Receptor source: a man aged 18 to 35 who received the YFV17D yellow fever vaccine. CDR3s include the opening cysteine and the closing phenylalanine or tryptophan. The order of the fields is CDR3 length, V gene, CDR3 protein.

len: 13; v_gene: TRBV25-1; CDR3aa: CASSVGSDYGYTF
len: 13; v_gene: TRBV6-6; CDR3aa: CASDPRGPDTQYF
len: 12; v_gene: TRBV20-1; CDR3aa: CSARTGVREQFF
len: 19; v_gene: TRBV4-1; CDR3aa: CASSHPPNEGSSYNSPLHF
len: 20; v_gene: TRBV11-2; CDR3aa: CASSPQAGDGWGSGANVLTF
len: 16; v_gene: TRBV20-1; CDR3aa: CSARGPSGGRTDTQYF
len: 15; v_gene: TRBV5-6; CDR3aa: CASSLVQGNTGELFF
len: 14; v_gene: TRBV10-3; CDR3aa: CAISEETERETQYF
len: 15; v_gene: TRBV9; CDR3aa: CASSEGQGVAYEQYF
len: 13; v_gene: TRBV5-4; CDR3aa: CASKTGEGETQYF
len: 13; v_gene: TRBV19; CDR3aa: CASEWGSGNEQFF
len: 10; v_gene: TRBV7-2; CDR3aa: CASYGGELFF
len: 16; v_gene: TRBV5-1; CDR3aa: CASSRTTGYSNTEAFF
len: 16; v_gene: TRBV6-5; CDR3aa: CASSYTGGSGANVLTF
len: 15; v_gene: TRBV6-2/TRBV6-3; CDR3aa: CASSSVLRKNTEAFF
len: 12; v_gene: TRBV6-5; CDR3aa: CASRTGFNEQFF
len: 16; v_gene: TRBV4-1; CDR3aa: CASSQLTSGGVETQYF
len: 15; v_gene: TRBV9; CDR3aa: CASSVGDSGANVLTF
len: 14; v_gene: TRBV6-2/TRBV6-3; CDR3aa: CASSYPHEEDTQYF
len: 18; v_gene: TRBV4-3; CDR3aa: CASSQEGVGTVSEETQYF
len: 14; v_gene: TRBV12-3/TRBV12-4; CDR3aa: CASSTRRMGGEQFF
len: 15; v_gene: TRBV5-1; CDR3aa: CASSPRQGAYNEQFF
len: 15; v_gene: TRBV4-1; CDR3aa: CASSQTPQRNEKLFF
len: 17; v_gene: TRBV7-2; CDR3aa: CASSTHPGTGNTGELFF
len: 14; v_gene: TRBV6-5; CDR3aa: CASSPGGSYNEQFF
len: 14; v_gene: TRBV7-8; CDR3aa: CASGGGGSTDTQYF
len: 13; v_gene: TRBV5-1; CDR3aa: CASSSGGGGTQYF
len: 15; v_gene: TRBV9; CDR3aa: CASSVGGRIYNEQFF
len: 14; v_gene: TRBV30; CDR3aa: CAWTHLGQGYEQYF
len: 15; v_gene: TRBV5-1; CDR3aa: CASSFETSGGETQYF
len: 14; v_gene: TRBV9; CDR3aa: CASSVGPGYSPLHF
len: 13; v_gene: TRBV5-6; CDR3aa: CASSPFGVTEAFF
len: 18; v_gene: TRBV29-1; CDR3aa: CSVEDWGGGHSASDTQYF
len: 13; v_gene: TRBV7-3; CDR3aa: CASSLTGGRGYTF
len: 16; v_gene: TRBV4-1; CDR3aa: CASSLSGLAGYNEQFF
len: 14; v_gene: TRBV4-2; CDR3aa: CASSQAGGEDGYTF
len: 15; v_gene: TRBV5-1; CDR3aa: CASSPLPGGQNEQFF
len: 11; v_gene: TRBV20-1; CDR3aa: CSASLAYEQFF
len: 15; v_gene: TRBV4-1; CDR3aa: CASSLRGESSYEQYF
len: 17; v_gene: TRBV5-1; CDR3aa: CASSIGTGVHPYNEQFF
len: 14; v_gene: TRBV10-3; CDR3aa: CAISAVTGRYEQYF
len: 15; v_gene: TRBV19; CDR3aa: CASSIVAGASYEQYF
len: 16; v_gene: TRBV7-3; CDR3aa: CASSSRLAGGTGELFF
len: 12; v_gene: TRBV6-5; CDR3aa: CATRTGGYEQYF
len: 17; v_gene: TRBV27; CDR3aa: CASSLQSGGSSSYEQYF
len: 17; v_gene: TRBV7-2; CDR3aa: CASSLTGLQGAREKLFF
len: 16; v_gene: TRBV4-2; CDR3aa: CASSQVWGSRLDDQYF
len: 12; v_gene: TRBV30; CDR3aa: CAWSGQSYEQYF
len: 15; v_gene: TRBV18; CDR3aa: CASSPMGIRNTEAFF
len: 10; v_gene: TRBV10-3; CDR3aa: CAIGSYEQYF